This paragraph reports one T cell receptor beta chain. Its antigen remains unidentified. Germline CDR1 is KGHSH and CDR2 is LQKENI. This CDR3 contains 16 residues. V was trimmed by 3 bases and J by 1 base, leaving 13 bases between them. Some 28,000 T cell genomes (approximately 180 ng DNA) went into each sorted-subset replicate. Profiling relied on immunoSEQ multiplex PCR, and the TCRdb table lists in-frame clones only, not all of them. The data hold 1,400,000 or so clones, with approximately 98.5% observed a single time. This record belongs to a study of shared clonotypes between healthy human individuals. Study in general: CD4 naive and memory got three plates each, CD8 naive two, CD8 memory one.

General observations from the study: Compared with clonotypes that all four donors shared, non-shared clonotypes had lower generation probabilities. It was the few donors that limited the genetic and exposure-history diversity represented.

The clonotype comes from a man aged 30-40 years in good health. The sample comprised naive CD4+ T cells sorted from blood. Subset defined: CD45RA+ positively selected. The chain is built from TRBV18 and TRBJ1-5; possible D gene TRBD1, 5 bases. The CDR3 nucleotides read TGTGCCAGCTCACCTCAGGGATCGGGAAGCAATCAGCCCCAGCATTTT. As protein: CASSPQGSGSNQPQHF. The variable domain in full, completed from reference TRBV18 and TRBJ1-5, reads NAGVMQNPRHLVRRRGQEARLRCSPMKGHSHVYWYRQLPEEGLKFMVYLQKENIIDESGMPKERFSAEFPKEGPSILRIQQVVRGDSAAYFCASSPQGSGSNQPQHFGDGTRLSIL.